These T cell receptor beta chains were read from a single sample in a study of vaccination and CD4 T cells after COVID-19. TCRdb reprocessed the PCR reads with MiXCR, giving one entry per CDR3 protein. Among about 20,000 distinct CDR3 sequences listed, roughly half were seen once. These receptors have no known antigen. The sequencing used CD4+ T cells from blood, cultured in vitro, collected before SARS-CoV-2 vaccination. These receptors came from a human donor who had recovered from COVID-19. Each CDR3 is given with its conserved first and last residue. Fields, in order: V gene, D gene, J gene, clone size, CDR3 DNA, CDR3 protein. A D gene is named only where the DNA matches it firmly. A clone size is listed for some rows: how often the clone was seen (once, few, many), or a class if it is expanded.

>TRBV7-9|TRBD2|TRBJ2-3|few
TGTGCCAGCAGCCCCCCGTTAGCGGGAGGAGGCACAGATACGCAGTATTTT
CASSPPLAGGGTDTQYF
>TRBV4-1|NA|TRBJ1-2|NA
TGCGCCAGCAGCCAAGTTATTGGATTGACGGGCGTAAGTTATGGCTACACCTTC
CASSQVIGLTGVSYGYTF
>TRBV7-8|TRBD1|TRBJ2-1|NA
TGTGCCAGCAGCAGGACCGGGACAGGGGGCAATGAGCAGTTCTTC
CASSRTGTGGNEQFF
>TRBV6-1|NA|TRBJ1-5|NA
TGTGCCAGCTCCCTTAAATCCGCGGGATACAATCAGCCCCAGCATTTT
CASSLKSAGYNQPQHF
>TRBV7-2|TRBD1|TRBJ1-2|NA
TGTGCCAGCAGCTTTACCGGGACAGCCAGCTCCACCTTC
CASSFTGTASSTF
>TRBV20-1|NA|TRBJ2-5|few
TGCAGTGCTAGGCGCAGGTTAGGAGAGACCCAGTACTTC
CSARRRLGETQYF
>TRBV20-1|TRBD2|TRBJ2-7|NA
TGCAGTGCTAGAATCGGACTAGCGGTTTCCTACGAGCAGTACTTC
CSARIGLAVSYEQYF
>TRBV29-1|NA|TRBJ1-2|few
TGCAGCGTTGGTCCGGATAACTATGGCTACACCTTC
CSVGPDNYGYTF
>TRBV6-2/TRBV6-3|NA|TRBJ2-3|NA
TGTGCCAGCAGTTACCGGTCCCGCACAGATACGCAGTATTTT
CASSYRSRTDTQYF
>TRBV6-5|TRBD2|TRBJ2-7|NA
TGTGCCAGCAGTTCAACTAGCGGGAGGGCTGGGACGAACTACGAGCAGTACTTC
CASSSTSGRAGTNYEQYF
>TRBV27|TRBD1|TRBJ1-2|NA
TGTGCCAGCAGTTTCGTCAGGGGGCGCGTTTTCGATGGCTACACCTTC
CASSFVRGRVFDGYTF
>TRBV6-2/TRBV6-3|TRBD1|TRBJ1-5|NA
TGTGCCAGCACCCAAGGGGGACAGACTTTGTATCAGCCCCAGCATTTT
CASTQGGQTLYQPQHF
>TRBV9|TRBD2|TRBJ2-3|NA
TGTGCCAGCAGCGTACTAGCGGGAGATAGTACGCAGTATTTT
CASSVLAGDSTQYF
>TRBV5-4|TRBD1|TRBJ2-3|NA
TGTGCCAGCAGCTTTGGACAGGGCACAGATACGCAGTATTTT
CASSFGQGTDTQYF
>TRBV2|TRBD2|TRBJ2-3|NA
TGTGCCAGCAGTGTAGGTCTAGCGGGGGGGACAGATACGCAGTATTTT
CASSVGLAGGTDTQYF
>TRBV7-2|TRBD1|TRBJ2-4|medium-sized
TGTGCCAGCAGCTTAGACAGGGGGGCTGGTGACATTCAGTACTTC
CASSLDRGAGDIQYF
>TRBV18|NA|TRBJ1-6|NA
TGTGCCAGCTCAGCGGGGCTTCTGGGATTTTTGGAGTTT
CASSAGLLGFLEF
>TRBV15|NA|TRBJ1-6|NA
TGTGCCACCAGCAGTGAGGGACGAGGATCACCCCTCCACTTT
CATSSEGRGSPLHF
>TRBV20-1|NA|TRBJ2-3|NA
TGCAGTGCTATCCGACGGCTGGCGGGCACACAAGATACGCAGTATTTT
CSAIRRLAGTQDTQYF
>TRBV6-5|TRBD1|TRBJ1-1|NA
TGTGCCAGCAGTTCAGGGACAGCCACTGAAGCTTTCTTT
CASSSGTATEAFF
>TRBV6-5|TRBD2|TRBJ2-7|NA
TGTGCCAGCAGTTACTCGAAACTAGCGGACGTCTACGAGCAGTACTTC
CASSYSKLADVYEQYF